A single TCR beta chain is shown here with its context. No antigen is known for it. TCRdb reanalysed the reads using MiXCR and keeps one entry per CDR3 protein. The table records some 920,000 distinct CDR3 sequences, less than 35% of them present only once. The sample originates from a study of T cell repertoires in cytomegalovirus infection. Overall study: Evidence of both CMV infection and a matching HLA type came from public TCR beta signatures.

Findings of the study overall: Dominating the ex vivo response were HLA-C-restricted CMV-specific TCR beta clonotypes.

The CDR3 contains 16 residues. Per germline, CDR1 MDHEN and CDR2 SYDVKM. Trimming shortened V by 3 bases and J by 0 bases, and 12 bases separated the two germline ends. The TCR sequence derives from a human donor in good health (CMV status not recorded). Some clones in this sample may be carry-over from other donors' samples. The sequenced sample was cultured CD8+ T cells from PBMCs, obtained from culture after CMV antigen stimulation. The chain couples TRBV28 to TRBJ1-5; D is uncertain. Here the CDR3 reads CASSFRGIYSNQPQHF. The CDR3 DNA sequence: TGTGCCAGCAGTTTTAGAGGGATCTATAGCAATCAGCCCCAGCATTTT.